One sample yielded the 15 T cell receptor beta chains listed below, sequenced in a study of blood T cell repertoires in COVID-19 (dated by TCRdb to 2020 to 2022). The library was generated by the immunoSEQ multiplex PCR assay. Sourced from immuneACCESS, this table was stored by TCRdb with only in-frame sequences that have V and J called. A share of the clones is absent; for the studies checked, an unresolved V gene accounts for under half, and the remainder has no known explanation. The sample table records over 13,000 clones; 90% of these occur just once. The top ten constitute over 8% of the sample. Sequencing was done on a sample of peripheral blood. The receptor set was obtained from a human donor in a cohort sampled during active COVID-19.

The chain joins TRBV6-5 to TRBJ1-6, with D perhaps matching TRBD1 (5 bases). CDR1 is MNHEY, CDR2 SVGAGI, per germline. The length of the CDR3 is 14 residues. V lost 2 bases and J 9 bases, leaving 11 bases between the germline ends. As DNA, the CDR3 is TGTGCCAGCAGTTACGTTTTCGGGGGTTCACCCCTCCACTTT. Translation: CASSYVFGGSPLHF.

This clone has just one count. The chain combines TRBV2 with TRBJ1-4; a weak D match, TRBD1 (5 bases). Trimming stripped 2 bases from V and 2 bases from J, with 9 bases between. The germline V gene has CDR1 SNHLY and CDR2 FYNNEI. This CDR3 comprises 15 residues. The CDR3 DNA follows: TGTGCCAGCAGTGAAACCGGGGGGACTAATGAAAAACTGTTTTTT. It yields the protein CASSETGGTNEKLFF.

The V and J genes are TRBV24-1 and TRBJ2-7; 11 bases line up with TRBD2. The germline gives CDR1 KGHDR, CDR2 SFDVKD. Losses at the gene ends were 7 bases for V and 3 bases for J; bases not matched to a gene: 4. The CDR3 is 14 residues long. This CDR3 is CATSSGTSGYEQYF. The CDR3 nucleotides read TGTGCCACCAGCTCCGGGACTAGCGGCTACGAGCAGTACTTC.

The V call is TRBV5-1, the J call TRBJ2-5, with D maybe TRBD2 (5 bases). Germline loops: CDR1 SGHRS, CDR2 YFSETQ. Trimming removed 6 bases from V and 5 bases from J, with 20 bases in between. The CDR3 loop spans 15 amino acids. The CDR3 is CASKERELREETQYF. The DNA for the CDR3 is TGCGCCAGCAAAGAGCGAGAGCTGAGGGAGGAGACCCAGTACTTC.

The genes are TRBV15 and TRBJ2-2, with D possibly TRBD2 on 5 matching bases. CDR3 size: 14 residues. The V gene's germline CDR1 is LNHNV and CDR2 YYDKDF (reference sequence). Between the trimmed V and J ends, which lost 3 bases and 4 bases, there was a span of 9 bases. CDR3 DNA sequence: TGTGCCACCAGCAGCGGGGTCGGCACCGGGGAGCTGTTTTTT. It codes for CATSSGVGTGELFF.

This rearrangement joins TRBV7-9 to TRBJ1-4; D gene uncertain. The length of the CDR3 is 15 residues. V was clipped by 5 bases and J by 0 bases, with 10 bases between them. Per the germline V gene, CDR1 is SEHNR and CDR2 is FQNEAQ (reference sequence). The CDR3 sequence: CASSPNGATNEKLFF. The CDR3 nucleotides read TGTGCCAGCAGCCCTAACGGAGCAACTAATGAAAAACTGTTTTTT.

V gene TRBV6-1 combines with J gene TRBJ2-1, with D perhaps TRBD2 (5 bases). Between the trimmed V and J ends, which lost 4 bases and 5 bases, there was a span of 21 bases. Germline CDR1 MNHNS, CDR2 SASEGT. The CDR3 length is 17 residues. The CDR3 DNA reads TGTGCCAGCAGTGGCCCAAGTTGGGCGGGCCCACACAATGAGCAGTTCTTC. Its protein is CASSGPSWAGPHNEQFF.

V is TRBV5-1 and J is TRBJ2-7; unclear D gene. Trimming pared 4 bases from V and 0 bases from J, leaving 11 bases between. Germline CDR1 reads SGHRS; CDR2 reads YFSETQ. The CDR3 length is 14 residues. In DNA, the CDR3 is TGCGCCAGCAGCCATGACTCGTACTCCTACGAGCAGTACTTC. Its translation is CASSHDSYSYEQYF. Full variable domain (missing parts from reference TRBV5-1 and TRBJ2-7): KAGVTQTPRYLIKTRGQQVTLSCSPISGHRSVSWYQQTPGQGLQFLFEYFSETQRNKGNFPGRFSGRQFSNSRSEMNVSTLELGDSALYLCASSHDSYSYEQYFGPGTRLTVT.

The chain employs TRBV30 and TRBJ1-6, with D hard to call. Between the trimmed V and J ends, which lost 1 base and 0 bases, there was a span of 7 bases. Germline loops: CDR1 GTSNPN, CDR2 SVGIG (reference sequence). CDR3 length equals 15 residues. As DNA, the CDR3 is TGTGCCTGGAGTGGGAGTCGCTCCTATAATTCACCCCTCCACTTT. This sequence encodes CAWSGSRSYNSPLHF.

V gene TRBV30 combines with J gene TRBJ2-7; 12 nucleotides align to TRBD1. V dropped 3 bases and J dropped 4; count of bases not matched to a gene: 1. Per germline, CDR1 GTSNPN and CDR2 SVGIG (reference sequence). The CDR3 length is 13 residues. CDR3 residues: CAWRGQGAYEQYF. CDR3 nucleotides: TGTGCCTGGAGGGGACAGGGGGCTTACGAGCAGTACTTC. The full variable domain, rest sourced from reference TRBV30 and TRBJ2-7, is SQTIHQWPATLVQPVGSPLSLECTVEGTSNPNLYWYRQAAGRGLQLLFYSVGIGQISSEVPQNLSASRPQDRQFILSSKKLLLSDSGFYLCAWRGQGAYEQYFGPGTRLTVT.

This clone was seen only once. This chain links TRBV5-1 with TRBJ2-1; TRBD2 matches 12 bases. Germline CDR1 SGHRS, CDR2 YFSETQ. The V segment lost 3 bases and the J segment 6 bases; nucleotides outside the gene matches: 4. The CDR3 loop spans 15 amino acids. CDR3 region: CASSSGLAGGNEQFF. DNA of the CDR3: TGCGCCAGCAGCTCGGGACTAGCGGGCGGCAATGAGCAGTTCTTC.

This chain connects TRBV4-3 to TRBJ2-6; TRBD1 is a possible D gene (6 bases). The length of the CDR3 is 19 residues. The V and J ends lost 2 bases and 0 bases respectively, with 17 bases between them. Germline V gene sequence: CDR1 LGHNA, CDR2 YSLEER. The DNA of the CDR3 is TGCGCCAGCAGCCAAAGAATAGCCAGGGGAAGCTCTGGGGCCAACGTCCTGACTTTC. It translates to CASSQRIARGSSGANVLTF.

This clone was observed a handful of times. The chain couples TRBV19 to TRBJ2-4; 10 positions match TRBD2. J gave up 1 base and V 1 base, and 1 base lay outside the gene matches. Germline V gives CDR1 LNHDA, CDR2 SQIVND (reference sequence). The CDR3 is 16 amino acids. The chain's CDR3 is CASSIGSGRAKNIQYF. The CDR3 DNA follows: TGTGCCAGTAGTATAGGTAGCGGGAGGGCCAAAAACATTCAGTACTTC. The whole variable domain, remainder taken from reference TRBV19 and TRBJ2-4, is DGGITQSPKYLFRKEGQNVTLSCEQNLNHDAMYWYRQDPGQGLRLIYYSQIVNDFQKGDIAEGYSVSREKKESFPLTVTSAQKNPTAFYLCASSIGSGRAKNIQYFGAGTRLSVL.

The chain recombines TRBV18 with TRBJ1-6; a possible D gene is TRBD1 (5 bases). Germline CDR1 KGHSH, CDR2 LQKENI. The CDR3 covers 14 residues. Trimming cost V 2 bases and J 14 bases, with 16 bases left between them. CDR3 protein: CASSPGTASNSLHF. The CDR3 bases are TGTGCCAGCTCACCAGGGACTGCCTCCAATTCCCTCCACTTT.

The V call is TRBV24-1, the J call TRBJ1-5, with D hard to call. Trimming left V 3 bases short and J 6 bases short, with 5 bases between. CDR3 length: 12 amino acids. Per the germline V gene, CDR1 is KGHDR and CDR2 is SFDVKD. In DNA form, the CDR3 reads TGTGCCACCAGTGATCCGGGTCAGCCCCAGCATTTT. The encoded protein is CATSDPGQPQHF.